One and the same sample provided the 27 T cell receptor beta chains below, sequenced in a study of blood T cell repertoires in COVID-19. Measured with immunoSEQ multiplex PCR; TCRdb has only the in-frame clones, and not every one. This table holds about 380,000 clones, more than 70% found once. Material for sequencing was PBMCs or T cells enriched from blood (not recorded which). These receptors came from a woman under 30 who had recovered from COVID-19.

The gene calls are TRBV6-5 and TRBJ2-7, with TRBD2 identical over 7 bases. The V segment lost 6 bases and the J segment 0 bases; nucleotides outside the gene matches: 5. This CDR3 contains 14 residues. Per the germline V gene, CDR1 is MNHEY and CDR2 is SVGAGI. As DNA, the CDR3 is TGTGCCAGCAGACGCGGGGGTAGCTCCTACGAGCAGTACTTC. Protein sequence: CASRRGGSSYEQYF.

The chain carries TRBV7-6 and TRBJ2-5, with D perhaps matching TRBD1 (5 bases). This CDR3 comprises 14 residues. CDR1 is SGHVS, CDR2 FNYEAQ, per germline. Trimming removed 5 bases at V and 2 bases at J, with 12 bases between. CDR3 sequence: CASSRQTHQETQYF. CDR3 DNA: TGTGCCAGCAGCCGACAGACACATCAAGAGACCCAGTACTTC.

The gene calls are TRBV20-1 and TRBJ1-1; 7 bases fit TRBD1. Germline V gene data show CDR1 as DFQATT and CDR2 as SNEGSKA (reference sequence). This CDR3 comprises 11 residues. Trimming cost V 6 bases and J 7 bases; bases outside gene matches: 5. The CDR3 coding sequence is TGCAGTGCCTACAACAGGGGTGAAGCTTTCTTT. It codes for CSAYNRGEAFF.

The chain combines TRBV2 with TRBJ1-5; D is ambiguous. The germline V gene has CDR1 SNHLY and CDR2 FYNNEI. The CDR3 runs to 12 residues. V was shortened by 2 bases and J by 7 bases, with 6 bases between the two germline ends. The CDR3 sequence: CASSELHQPQHF. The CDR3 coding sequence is TGTGCCAGCAGTGAATTACACCAGCCCCAGCATTTT.

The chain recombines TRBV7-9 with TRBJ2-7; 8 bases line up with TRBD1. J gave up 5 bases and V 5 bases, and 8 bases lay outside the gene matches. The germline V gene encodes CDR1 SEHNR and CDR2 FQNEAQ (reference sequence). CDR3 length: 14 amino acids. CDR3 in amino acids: CASSPQDRAHEQYF. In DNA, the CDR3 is TGTGCCAGCAGCCCCCAGGACAGGGCTCACGAGCAGTACTTC. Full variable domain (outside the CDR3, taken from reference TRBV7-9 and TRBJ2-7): DTGVSQNPRHKITKRGQNVTFRCDPISEHNRLYWYRQTLGQGPEFLTYFQNEAQLEKSRLLSDRFSAERPKGSFSTLEIQRTEQGDSAMYLCASSPQDRAHEQYFGPGTRLTVT.

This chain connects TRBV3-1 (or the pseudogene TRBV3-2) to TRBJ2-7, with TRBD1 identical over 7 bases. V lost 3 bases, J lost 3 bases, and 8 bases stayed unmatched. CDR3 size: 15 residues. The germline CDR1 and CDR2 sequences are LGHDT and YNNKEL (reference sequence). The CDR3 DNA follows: TGTGCCAGCAGCCAGGCCAGGGGGAGATTCTACGAGCAGTACTTC. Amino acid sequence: CASSQARGRFYEQYF.

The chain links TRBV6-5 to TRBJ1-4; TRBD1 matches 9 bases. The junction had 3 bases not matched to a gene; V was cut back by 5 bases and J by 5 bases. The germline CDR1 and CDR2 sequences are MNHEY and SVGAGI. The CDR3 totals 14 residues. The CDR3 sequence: CASSLDRGNEKLFF. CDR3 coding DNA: TGTGCCAGCAGTCTCGACAGGGGGAATGAAAAACTGTTTTTT.

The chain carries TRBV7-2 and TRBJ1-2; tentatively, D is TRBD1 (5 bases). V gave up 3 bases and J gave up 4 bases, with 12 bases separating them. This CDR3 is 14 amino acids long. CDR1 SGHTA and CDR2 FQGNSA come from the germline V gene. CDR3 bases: TGTGCCAGCAGCTTTGGACAAATTGTCTATGGCTACACCTTC. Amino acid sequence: CASSFGQIVYGYTF. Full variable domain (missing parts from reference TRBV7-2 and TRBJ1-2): GAGVSQSPSNKVTEKGKDVELRCDPISGHTALYWYRQSLGQGLEFLIYFQGNSAPDKSGLPSDRFSAERTGGSVSTLTIQRTQQEDSAVYLCASSFGQIVYGYTFGSGTRLTVV.

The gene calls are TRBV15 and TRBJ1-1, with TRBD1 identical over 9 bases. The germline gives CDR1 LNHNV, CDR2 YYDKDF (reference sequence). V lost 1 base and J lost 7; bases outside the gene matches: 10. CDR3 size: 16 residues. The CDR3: CATSRAWTGVMSEAFF. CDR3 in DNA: TGTGCCACCAGCAGAGCCTGGACAGGGGTTATGAGTGAAGCTTTCTTT.

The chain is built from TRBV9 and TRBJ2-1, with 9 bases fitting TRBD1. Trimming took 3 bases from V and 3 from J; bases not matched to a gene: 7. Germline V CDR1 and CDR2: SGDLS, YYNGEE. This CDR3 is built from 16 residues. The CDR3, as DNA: TGTGCCAGCAGCGCGGGGGACAGGGACCACTACAATGAGCAGTTCTTC. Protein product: CASSAGDRDHYNEQFF.

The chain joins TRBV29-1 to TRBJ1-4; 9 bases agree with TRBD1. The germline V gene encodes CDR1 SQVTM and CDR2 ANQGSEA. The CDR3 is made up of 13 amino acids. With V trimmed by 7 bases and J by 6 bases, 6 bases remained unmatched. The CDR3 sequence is CSARTGVDEKLFF. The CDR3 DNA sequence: TGCAGCGCCAGGACAGGGGTTGATGAAAAACTGTTTTTT.

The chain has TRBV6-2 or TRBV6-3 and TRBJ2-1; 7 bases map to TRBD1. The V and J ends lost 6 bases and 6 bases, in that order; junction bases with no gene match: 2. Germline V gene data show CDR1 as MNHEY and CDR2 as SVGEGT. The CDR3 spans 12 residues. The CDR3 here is CASSGDSNEQFF. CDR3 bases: TGTGCCAGCAGCGGGGACAGCAATGAGCAGTTCTTC.

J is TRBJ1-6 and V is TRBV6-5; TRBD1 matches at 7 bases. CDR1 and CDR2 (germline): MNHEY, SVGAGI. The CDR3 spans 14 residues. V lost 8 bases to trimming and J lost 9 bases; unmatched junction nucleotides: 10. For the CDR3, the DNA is TGTGCCAGCTCCTCCGCAGGGGGAGCTTCACCCCTCCACTTT. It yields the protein CASSSAGGASPLHF.

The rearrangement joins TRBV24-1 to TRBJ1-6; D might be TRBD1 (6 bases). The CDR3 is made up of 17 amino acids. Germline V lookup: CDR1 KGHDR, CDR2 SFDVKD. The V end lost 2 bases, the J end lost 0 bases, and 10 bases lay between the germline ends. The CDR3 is CATSDSQGLSYNSPLHF. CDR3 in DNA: TGTGCCACCAGTGATTCGCAGGGGCTCTCCTATAATTCACCCCTCCACTTT.

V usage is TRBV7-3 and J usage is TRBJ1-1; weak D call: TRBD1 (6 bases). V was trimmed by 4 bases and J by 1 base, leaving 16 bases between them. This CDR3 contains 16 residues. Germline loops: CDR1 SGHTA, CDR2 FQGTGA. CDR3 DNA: TGTGCCAGCAGCTCCCACTCACAGGGATCGAACACTGAAGCTTTCTTT. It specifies CASSSHSQGSNTEAFF.

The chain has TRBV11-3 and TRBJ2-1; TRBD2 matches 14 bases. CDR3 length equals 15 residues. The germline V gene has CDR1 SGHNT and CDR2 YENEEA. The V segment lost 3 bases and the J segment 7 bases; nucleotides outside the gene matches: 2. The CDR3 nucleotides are TGTGCCAGCAGCTTGACTAGCGGGGGGGTAAATGAGCAGTTCTTC. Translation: CASSLTSGGVNEQFF. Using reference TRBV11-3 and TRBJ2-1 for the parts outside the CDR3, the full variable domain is EAGVVQSPRYKIIEKKQPVAFWCNPISGHNTLYWYLQNLGQGPELLIRYENEEAVDDSQLPKDRFSAERLKGVDSTLKIQPAELGDSAVYLCASSLTSGGVNEQFFGPGTRLTVL.

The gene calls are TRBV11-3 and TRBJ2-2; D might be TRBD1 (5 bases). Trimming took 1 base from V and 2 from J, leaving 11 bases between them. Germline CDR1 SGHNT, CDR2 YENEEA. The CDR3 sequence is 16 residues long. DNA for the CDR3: TGTGCCAGCAGCTTAGGCGTGGACACTAACACCGGGGAGCTGTTTTTT. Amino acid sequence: CASSLGVDTNTGELFF.

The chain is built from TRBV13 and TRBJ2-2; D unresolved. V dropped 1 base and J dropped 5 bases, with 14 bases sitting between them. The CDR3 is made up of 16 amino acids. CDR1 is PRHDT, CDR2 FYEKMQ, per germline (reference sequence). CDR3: CASSLDGSWLTGELFF. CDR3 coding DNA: TGTGCCAGCAGCTTAGACGGGTCGTGGTTGACCGGGGAGCTGTTTTTT. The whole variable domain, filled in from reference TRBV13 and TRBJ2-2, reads AAGVIQSPRHLIKEKRETATLKCYPIPRHDTVYWYQQGPGQDPQFLISFYEKMQSDKGSIPDRFSAQQFSDYHSELNMSSLELGDSALYFCASSLDGSWLTGELFFGEGSRLTVL.

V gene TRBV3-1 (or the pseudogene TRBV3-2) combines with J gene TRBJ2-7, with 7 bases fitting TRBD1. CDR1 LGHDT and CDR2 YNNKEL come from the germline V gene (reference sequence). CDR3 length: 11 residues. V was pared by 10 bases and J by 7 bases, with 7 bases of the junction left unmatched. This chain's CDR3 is CATQGGGEQYF. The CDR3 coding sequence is TGTGCCACCCAAGGGGGCGGGGAGCAGTACTTC.

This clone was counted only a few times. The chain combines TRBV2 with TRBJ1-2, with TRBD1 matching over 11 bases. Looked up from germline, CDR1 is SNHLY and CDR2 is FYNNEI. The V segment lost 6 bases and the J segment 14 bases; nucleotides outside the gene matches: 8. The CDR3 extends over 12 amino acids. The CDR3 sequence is CASSGTGGVTTF. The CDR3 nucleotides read TGTGCCAGCAGCGGGACAGGGGGTGTTACGACCTTC. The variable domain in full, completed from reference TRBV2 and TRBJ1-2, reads EPEVTQTPSHQVTQMGQEVILRCVPISNHLYFYWYRQILGQKVEFLVSFYNNEISEKSEIFDDQFSVERPDGSNFTLKIRSTKLEDSAMYFCASSGTGGVTTFGSGTRLTVV.

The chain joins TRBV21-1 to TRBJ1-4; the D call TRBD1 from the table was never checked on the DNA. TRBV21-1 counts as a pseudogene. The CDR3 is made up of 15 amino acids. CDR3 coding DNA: TGTGCCAGCAGCGTTCGACAGGGGGCTAATGAAAAACTGTTTTTT. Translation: CASSVRQGANEKLFF.

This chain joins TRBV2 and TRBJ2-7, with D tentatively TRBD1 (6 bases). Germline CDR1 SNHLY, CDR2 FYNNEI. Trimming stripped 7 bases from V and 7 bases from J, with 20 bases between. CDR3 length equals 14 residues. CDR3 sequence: CASILQGSGEEQYF. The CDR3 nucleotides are TGTGCCAGCATCCTACAGGGCTCCGGGGAGGAGCAGTACTTC.

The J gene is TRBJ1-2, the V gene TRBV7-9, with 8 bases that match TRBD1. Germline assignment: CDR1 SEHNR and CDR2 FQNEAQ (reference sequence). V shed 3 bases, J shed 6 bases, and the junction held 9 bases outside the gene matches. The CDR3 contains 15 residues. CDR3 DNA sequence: TGTGCCAGCAGCTTGACAGGGGCGAAACTTAATGGCTACACCTTC. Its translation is CASSLTGAKLNGYTF.

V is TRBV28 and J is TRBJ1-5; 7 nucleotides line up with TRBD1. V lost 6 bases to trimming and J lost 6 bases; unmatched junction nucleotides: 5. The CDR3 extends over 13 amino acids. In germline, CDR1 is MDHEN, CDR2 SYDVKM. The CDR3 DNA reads TGTGCCAGCAGCCTACAGGGGAGTCAGCCCCAGCATTTT. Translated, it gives CASSLQGSQPQHF.

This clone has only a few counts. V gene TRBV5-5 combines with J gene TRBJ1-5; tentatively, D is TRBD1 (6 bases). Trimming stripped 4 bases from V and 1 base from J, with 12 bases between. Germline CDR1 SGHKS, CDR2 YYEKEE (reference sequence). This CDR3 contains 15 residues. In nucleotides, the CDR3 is TGTGCCAGCAGCCCCACAGGGAGAAGCAATCAGCCCCAGCATTTT. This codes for CASSPTGRSNQPQHF. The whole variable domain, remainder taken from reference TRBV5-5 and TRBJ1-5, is DAGVTQSPTHLIKTRGQQVTLRCSPISGHKSVSWYQQVLGQGPQFIFQYYEKEERGRGNFPDRFSARQFPNYSSELNVNALLLGDSALYLCASSPTGRSNQPQHFGDGTRLSIL.

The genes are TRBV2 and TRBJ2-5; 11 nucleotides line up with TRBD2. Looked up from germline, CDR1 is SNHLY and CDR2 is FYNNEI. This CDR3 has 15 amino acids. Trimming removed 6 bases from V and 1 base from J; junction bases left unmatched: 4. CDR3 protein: CASSPGTSGQETQYF. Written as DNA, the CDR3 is TGTGCCAGCAGCCCCGGGACTAGCGGCCAAGAGACCCAGTACTTC.

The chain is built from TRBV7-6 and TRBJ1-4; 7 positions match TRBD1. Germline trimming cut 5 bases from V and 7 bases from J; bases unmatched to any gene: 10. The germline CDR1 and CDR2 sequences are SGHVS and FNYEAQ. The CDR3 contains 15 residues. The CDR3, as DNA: TGTGCCAGCAGCACCGGACAGGCGAAGGGTGAAAAACTGTTTTTT. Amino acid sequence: CASSTGQAKGEKLFF.